Each of the 9 T cell receptor beta chains below was sequenced from the same sample in a study of human T cells and chemical hapten exposure. Described time point: patch test 2, 6 weeks after DPC sensitization. Described treatment: therapeutic diphenylcyclopropenone sensitization with weekly scalp DPC. One entry per CDR3 protein, called by TCRdb with MiXCR from the RACE reads. Here the sample spans 90,000 to 110,000 distinct CDR3 sequences, 9% to 9.5% being singletons. This sample comprised whole blood, obtained in connection with sensitization to the hapten diphenylcyclopropenone (DPC). The receptors originated from a woman in her thirties or forties with alopecia areata. Some clones in this sample may be carry-over from other donors' samples.

This clonotype was found many times. This sequence joins TRBV6-6 and TRBJ1-2, with TRBD1 identical over 8 bases. The CDR3 spans 13 residues. Germline CDR1 is MNHNY and CDR2 is SVGAGI (reference sequence). With V trimmed by 6 bases and J by 8 bases, 8 bases remained unmatched. This CDR3 is CASRLQGADGYTF. Here the CDR3 DNA reads TGTGCCAGCAGGCTTCAGGGGGCAGACGGCTACACCTTC.

The genes are TRBV28 and TRBJ2-2; 9 nucleotides line up with TRBD1. This CDR3 spans 16 amino acids. Trimming took 3 bases from V and 5 from J; bases not matched to a gene: 7. Germline V gene sequence: CDR1 MDHEN, CDR2 SYDVKM. CDR3 in amino acids: CASSFLQGADTGELFF. The CDR3 nucleotides read TGTGCCAGCAGTTTTTTACAGGGGGCTGATACCGGGGAGCTGTTTTTT. Filled out from reference TRBV28 and TRBJ2-2, the complete variable domain reads DVKVTQSSRYLVKRTGEKVFLECVQDMDHENMFWYRQDPGLGLRLIYFSYDVKMKEKGDIPEGYSVSREKKERFSLILESASTNQTSMYLCASSFLQGADTGELFFGEGSRLTVL.

The DNA of the CDR3 is TGTGCCAGCAGCTTAGCGACTTTGCTTGCCAATGAGCAGTTCTTC. It encodes CASSLATLLANEQFF. The rearrangement uses TRBV7-2 and TRBJ2-1; D uncertain. V lost 0 bases to trimming and J lost 6 bases, with 12 bases between them. Germline CDR1 reads SGHTA; CDR2 reads FQGNSA. This CDR3 is 15 amino acids long.

This clonotype showed up many times. CDR3 in DNA: TGTGCCAGCAGTCCCCTTTTCGATGAGGGATACGGAACACTGCGAGCTTTCTTT. This codes for CASSPLFDEGYGTLRAFF. V and J are TRBV6-5 and TRBJ1-1; D ambiguous. Germline V lookup: CDR1 MNHEY, CDR2 SVGAGI. Trimming cost V 5 bases and J 10 bases, with 32 bases left between them. This CDR3 has 18 amino acids.

This chain connects TRBV28 to TRBJ2-7, with 8 bases identical to TRBD2. CDR1 and CDR2 (germline): MDHEN, SYDVKM. CDR3 length equals 15 residues. V lost 2 bases and J lost 1; bases outside the gene matches: 4. CDR3 nucleotides: TGTGCCAGCAGTTTACGTGTAGCGGGGTCCTACGAGCAGTACTTC. This codes for CASSLRVAGSYEQYF.

This clonotype has just a few counts. The chain has TRBV20-1 and TRBJ2-7, with a weak D call TRBD2 (5 bases). V was clipped by 0 bases and J by 4 bases, with 10 bases between them. Germline V gene lookup returns CDR1 DFQATT and CDR2 SNEGSKA (reference sequence). The CDR3 extends over 13 amino acids. CDR3 DNA: TGCAGTGCTAGAGATCCGAGGGAATACGAGCAGTACTTC. The encoded protein is CSARDPREYEQYF.

The chain carries TRBV2 and TRBJ2-3; possible D gene TRBD2, 7 bases. V shed 8 bases and J shed 2 bases, with 14 bases lying between them. The CDR3 has 14 amino acids. CDR1 is SNHLY, CDR2 FYNNEI, per germline. The CDR3 DNA sequence: TGTGCCAGCCGGGCGGGGGCCTTCACAGATACGCAGTATTTT. Amino acid sequence: CASRAGAFTDTQYF.

This clonotype was seen many times. This chain links TRBV5-1 with TRBJ2-7, with a possible D match to TRBD1 (5 bases). The V and J ends lost 3 bases and 4 bases respectively, with 8 bases between them. The CDR3 has 12 amino acids. CDR1 is SGHRS, CDR2 YFSETQ, per germline. The CDR3, as DNA: TGCGCCAGCAGCTCCGACAGATACGAGCAGTACTTC. Protein product: CASSSDRYEQYF.

This clonotype has a handful of counts. The chain links TRBV19 to TRBJ1-5; D is ambiguous. CDR1 is LNHDA and CDR2 is SQIVND in the germline V gene (reference sequence). The CDR3 is made up of 14 amino acids. With 3 bases removed from V and 4 bases from J, the gap between germline ends came to 10 bases. In DNA, the CDR3 is TGTGCCAGTAGTATTAAAGGGCAGAATCAGCCCCAGCATTTT. Protein product: CASSIKGQNQPQHF.